These T cell receptor beta chains were read from a single sample in a study of blood T cell repertoires in COVID-19. Profiled with immunoSEQ multiplex PCR; TCRdb holds only in-frame clones, not every one. Among 100,000 or so clones listed, more than 80% were seen once. Sequenced sample: peripheral blood. The receptors originated from a woman at least 80 years old with acute or convalescent COVID-19. Both conserved end residues are part of each CDR3. Each record gives: D gene, J gene, clone size, V gene, CDR3 DNA, CDR3 protein. A D gene is named only where the DNA matches it firmly. Some rows have no size entry. The others give once, few or many, or a class for an expanded clone.

D gene: TRBD2; J gene: TRBJ2-5; clone size: .; V gene: TRBV19; CDR3 DNA: TGTGCCAGTAGTCCCCTGGGTACTAGCGGGCCCGTTACCCAGTACTTC; CDR3 protein: CASSPLGTSGPVTQYF
D gene: TRBD2; J gene: TRBJ2-1; clone size: .; V gene: TRBV11-2; CDR3 DNA: TGTGCCAGCAGCACGGGACTAGCGGGAATCAATGAGCAGTTCTTC; CDR3 protein: CASSTGLAGINEQFF
D gene: .; J gene: TRBJ2-3; clone size: .; V gene: TRBV2; CDR3 DNA: TGTGCCAGCAGGATAGGCGGGACGGCCAAGGGAACAGATACGCAGTATTTT; CDR3 protein: CASRIGGTAKGTDTQYF
D gene: TRBD2; J gene: TRBJ2-7; clone size: .; V gene: TRBV9; CDR3 DNA: TGTGCCAGCAGCGTAGGGGACTTCGGGGGGGAGCAGTACTTC; CDR3 protein: CASSVGDFGGEQYF
D gene: .; J gene: TRBJ1-5; clone size: .; V gene: TRBV19; CDR3 DNA: TGTGCCAGTAGTCTCCCGGGAGGCCGACAGCCCCAGCATTTT; CDR3 protein: CASSLPGGRQPQHF
D gene: TRBD1; J gene: TRBJ2-2; clone size: .; V gene: TRBV28; CDR3 DNA: TGTGCCAGCAGGACCGGGACAGCAAACACCGGGGAGCTGTTTTTT; CDR3 protein: CASRTGTANTGELFF
D gene: TRBD1; J gene: TRBJ2-7; clone size: .; V gene: TRBV4-1; CDR3 DNA: TGCGCCAGCAGCCAGCTTGTACCGGGACAGGGCTACGAGCAGTACTTC; CDR3 protein: CASSQLVPGQGYEQYF
D gene: TRBD1; J gene: TRBJ2-7; clone size: .; V gene: TRBV5-8; CDR3 DNA: TGTGCCAGCAATGCGCTGTGGGACAGGGTATCCTACGAGCAGTACTTC; CDR3 protein: CASNALWDRVSYEQYF
D gene: .; J gene: TRBJ2-7; clone size: .; V gene: TRBV6-5; CDR3 DNA: TGTGCCAGCAGTTACTCAGGGGAGGCCTACGAGCAGTACTTC; CDR3 protein: CASSYSGEAYEQYF
D gene: TRBD2; J gene: TRBJ2-1; clone size: .; V gene: TRBV19; CDR3 DNA: TGTGCCAGTAGTATAACGGGGGGGGTTTTTTTCGATGAGCAGTTCTTC; CDR3 protein: CASSITGGVFFDEQFF
D gene: TRBD1; J gene: TRBJ1-1; clone size: few; V gene: TRBV28; CDR3 DNA: TGTGCCAGCAGTAGACGACAGGGGGCATTGAACACTGAAGCTTTCTTT; CDR3 protein: CASSRRQGALNTEAFF
D gene: TRBD2; J gene: TRBJ2-3; clone size: few; V gene: TRBV28; CDR3 DNA: TGTGCCAGCAGTTCCAGGCGGGGGGGCACAGATACGCAGTATTTT; CDR3 protein: CASSSRRGGTDTQYF
D gene: TRBD1; J gene: TRBJ1-5; clone size: .; V gene: TRBV6-6; CDR3 DNA: TGTGCCAGCAGTTACTCACGGGGGACAGTCAATCAGCCCCAGCATTTT; CDR3 protein: CASSYSRGTVNQPQHF
D gene: .; J gene: TRBJ2-4; clone size: .; V gene: TRBV19; CDR3 DNA: TGTGCCAGTAGTATAGTTGGCAGGGTGTACGAAAACATTCAGTACTTC; CDR3 protein: CASSIVGRVYENIQYF
D gene: .; J gene: TRBJ2-7; clone size: .; V gene: TRBV10-3; CDR3 DNA: TGTGCCATCAGTGAGATCCTCTCTCCAGGCGCTGCCTACGAGCAGTACTTC; CDR3 protein: CAISEILSPGAAYEQYF
D gene: .; J gene: TRBJ2-7; clone size: .; V gene: TRBV9; CDR3 DNA: TGTGCCAGCAGCGTAGGTAACCCAGGGGGGGAGCAGTACTTC; CDR3 protein: CASSVGNPGGEQYF
D gene: .; J gene: TRBJ2-1; clone size: .; V gene: TRBV7-9; CDR3 DNA: TGTGCCAGCAGCTTAGTCGAGGTCAATGAGCAGTTCTTC; CDR3 protein: CASSLVEVNEQFF
D gene: .; J gene: TRBJ1-3; clone size: .; V gene: TRBV5-1; CDR3 DNA: TGCGCCAGCAGCTGGAAGGACGGGGTCGACTCTGGAAACACCATATATTTT; CDR3 protein: CASSWKDGVDSGNTIYF
D gene: .; J gene: TRBJ1-6; clone size: .; V gene: TRBV9; CDR3 DNA: TGTGCCAGCAGCGTAGGTCCGGGGGATAATTCACCCCTCCACTTT; CDR3 protein: CASSVGPGDNSPLHF
D gene: .; J gene: TRBJ1-4; clone size: .; V gene: TRBV10-3; CDR3 DNA: TGTGCCATCAGTGGCGTTGGAGGCTTGGAAAAACTGTTTTTT; CDR3 protein: CAISGVGGLEKLFF
D gene: TRBD1; J gene: TRBJ2-1; clone size: .; V gene: TRBV5-1; CDR3 DNA: TGCGCCAGCAGCTTGGAGGACAGGGCTGAGCAGTTCTTC; CDR3 protein: CASSLEDRAEQFF
D gene: .; J gene: TRBJ1-4; clone size: .; V gene: TRBV7-2; CDR3 DNA: TGTGCCAGCAGCTTAGTAGGGGAACCTAATGAAAAACTGTTTTTT; CDR3 protein: CASSLVGEPNEKLFF
D gene: .; J gene: TRBJ2-7; clone size: .; V gene: TRBV7-9; CDR3 DNA: TGTGCCAGCAGCTTTTCAGGGGTCCACGAGCAGTACTTC; CDR3 protein: CASSFSGVHEQYF
D gene: TRBD1; J gene: TRBJ1-4; clone size: .; V gene: TRBV29-1; CDR3 DNA: TGCAGCGTTGACAGCAGGGGGTCCGGTGAAAAACTGTTTTTT; CDR3 protein: CSVDSRGSGEKLFF
D gene: .; J gene: TRBJ1-1; clone size: .; V gene: TRBV6-5; CDR3 DNA: TGTGCCTGCTACCAGGGGTTGACCACTGAAGCTTTCTTT; CDR3 protein: CACYQGLTTEAFF
D gene: .; J gene: TRBJ1-2; clone size: .; V gene: TRBV18; CDR3 DNA: TGTGCCAGCTCACCACAGACTTTATATGGCTACACCTTC; CDR3 protein: CASSPQTLYGYTF
D gene: .; J gene: TRBJ2-5; clone size: .; V gene: TRBV6-5; CDR3 DNA: TGTGCCAGCAGTTCCACCGGGTGGGAGACCCAGTACTTC; CDR3 protein: CASSSTGWETQYF
D gene: .; J gene: TRBJ2-1; clone size: .; V gene: TRBV4-1; CDR3 DNA: TGCGCCAGCAGCCAAGTAGTAGGGGGGGGCACACCAAGACTTCTGTACAATGAGCAGTTCTTC; CDR3 protein: CASSQVVGGGTPRLLYNEQFF
D gene: .; J gene: TRBJ1-1; clone size: once; V gene: TRBV10-3; CDR3 DNA: TGTGCCATCAGTGAGGCACAAACTATGAACACTGAAGCTTTCTTT; CDR3 protein: CAISEAQTMNTEAFF
D gene: TRBD2; J gene: TRBJ2-2; clone size: once; V gene: TRBV7-2; CDR3 DNA: TGTGCCAGCAGCCCAGCGAGCGGGGGGAATTCAGGCGGGGAGCTGTTTTTT; CDR3 protein: CASSPASGGNSGGELFF
D gene: TRBD1; J gene: TRBJ2-7; clone size: once; V gene: TRBV19; CDR3 DNA: TGTGCCACTAGCTACAGGGGGCTCAACGAGCAGTACTTC; CDR3 protein: CATSYRGLNEQYF
D gene: TRBD1; J gene: TRBJ1-5; clone size: .; V gene: TRBV19; CDR3 DNA: TGTGCCAGTAGGACGACAGGGGGCGCGAATCAGCCCCAGCATTTT; CDR3 protein: CASRTTGGANQPQHF
D gene: .; J gene: TRBJ2-7; clone size: .; V gene: TRBV30; CDR3 DNA: TGTGCCTGGAGTCGAGACTACGAGCAGTACTTC; CDR3 protein: CAWSRDYEQYF
D gene: .; J gene: TRBJ2-2; clone size: few; V gene: TRBV18; CDR3 DNA: TGTGCCAGCTCACCAAGACAGGTTAACACCGGGGAGCTGTTTTTT; CDR3 protein: CASSPRQVNTGELFF
D gene: .; J gene: TRBJ2-3; clone size: .; V gene: TRBV9; CDR3 DNA: TGTGCCAGCAGCGTAGGTCCAACTAGCACAGATACGCAGTATTTT; CDR3 protein: CASSVGPTSTDTQYF
D gene: .; J gene: TRBJ2-7; clone size: .; V gene: TRBV30; CDR3 DNA: TGTGCCTGGAGTGTTGCACGGTCCTACGAGCAGTACTTC; CDR3 protein: CAWSVARSYEQYF
D gene: TRBD1; J gene: TRBJ1-1; clone size: .; V gene: TRBV6-2/TRBV6-3; CDR3 DNA: TGTGCCAGCAGTTGGCCCTCGACAGGGGCGAACACTGAAGCTTTCTTT; CDR3 protein: CASSWPSTGANTEAFF
D gene: TRBD1; J gene: TRBJ2-5; clone size: .; V gene: TRBV6-2/TRBV6-3; CDR3 DNA: TGTGCCAGCAGTTATCCTACAGGGGGCGGAGAGACCCAGTACTTC; CDR3 protein: CASSYPTGGGETQYF
D gene: TRBD1; J gene: TRBJ2-7; clone size: few; V gene: TRBV2; CDR3 DNA: TGTGCCAGCAGGCAGACAGGGAGCTCCTACGAGCAGTACTTC; CDR3 protein: CASRQTGSSYEQYF
D gene: .; J gene: TRBJ2-5; clone size: .; V gene: TRBV9; CDR3 DNA: TGTGCCAGCAGCGGCCTTGGGGGCCCTAGGGAGACCCAGTACTTC; CDR3 protein: CASSGLGGPRETQYF
D gene: TRBD2; J gene: TRBJ2-4; clone size: .; V gene: TRBV14; CDR3 DNA: TGTGCCAGCAGCCCAATCGGGGGGACCCAAAACATTCAGTACTTC; CDR3 protein: CASSPIGGTQNIQYF
D gene: TRBD2; J gene: TRBJ2-7; clone size: .; V gene: TRBV3-1/TRBV3-2; CDR3 DNA: TGTGCCAGCAGCCAAGCAGCGGGGGCAGGCTCCTACGAGCAGTACTTC; CDR3 protein: CASSQAAGAGSYEQYF
D gene: .; J gene: TRBJ1-3; clone size: .; V gene: TRBV14; CDR3 DNA: TGTGCCAGCAGCCAAAACAGGGGAAACACCATATATTTT; CDR3 protein: CASSQNRGNTIYF
D gene: TRBD2; J gene: TRBJ2-1; clone size: .; V gene: TRBV6-1; CDR3 DNA: TGTGCCAGCAGTGAGAATAGCGGGGGGTACAATGAGCAGTTCTTC; CDR3 protein: CASSENSGGYNEQFF
D gene: .; J gene: TRBJ2-7; clone size: .; V gene: TRBV27; CDR3 DNA: TGTGCCAGCAGTTCTCCGGGACAAGGCTTTCTCTACGAGCAGTACTTC; CDR3 protein: CASSSPGQGFLYEQYF
D gene: TRBD1; J gene: TRBJ1-5; clone size: .; V gene: TRBV2; CDR3 DNA: TGTGCCAGCAGTGGGGGACAGGGTCTTCAGCCCCAGCATTTT; CDR3 protein: CASSGGQGLQPQHF
D gene: .; J gene: TRBJ1-2; clone size: .; V gene: TRBV9; CDR3 DNA: TGTGCCAGCAGTAAGACAGACTACTATGGCTACACCTTC; CDR3 protein: CASSKTDYYGYTF
D gene: .; J gene: TRBJ1-6; clone size: .; V gene: TRBV30; CDR3 DNA: TGTGCCTGGAGTTATGGGGGCGGTTCACCCCTCCACTTT; CDR3 protein: CAWSYGGGSPLHF
D gene: .; J gene: TRBJ2-7; clone size: .; V gene: TRBV6-5; CDR3 DNA: TGTGCCAGCAGTTACTCGGGACTCAACGAGCAGTACTTC; CDR3 protein: CASSYSGLNEQYF
D gene: .; J gene: TRBJ1-6; clone size: .; V gene: TRBV4-1; CDR3 DNA: TGCGCCAGCAGCCAAGATCGTGCGGGGGTAGTCTCCTATAATTCACCCCTCCACTTT; CDR3 protein: CASSQDRAGVVSYNSPLHF
D gene: TRBD1; J gene: TRBJ2-7; clone size: .; V gene: TRBV5-1; CDR3 DNA: TGCGCCAGCAGCCCTAAACCGGGACAGGGAGTTTACGAGCAGTACTTC; CDR3 protein: CASSPKPGQGVYEQYF
D gene: .; J gene: TRBJ2-3; clone size: .; V gene: TRBV19; CDR3 DNA: TGTGCCAGTAGTACCGCCCCGAGATCAGATACGCAGTATTTT; CDR3 protein: CASSTAPRSDTQYF
D gene: TRBD2; J gene: TRBJ2-7; clone size: few; V gene: TRBV19; CDR3 DNA: TGTGCCAGTAGTATAGGAGTGAATAGCGGGCTGGAGGAGCAGTACTTC; CDR3 protein: CASSIGVNSGLEEQYF
D gene: .; J gene: TRBJ1-4; clone size: .; V gene: TRBV5-4; CDR3 DNA: TGTGCCAGCAGCTTGCCAAATGAAAAACTGTTTTTT; CDR3 protein: CASSLPNEKLFF
D gene: .; J gene: TRBJ1-6; clone size: .; V gene: TRBV2; CDR3 DNA: TGTGCCAGCAGCGAACAGGGTTCTAATTCACCCCTCCACTTT; CDR3 protein: CASSEQGSNSPLHF